This TCR beta chain was found in a study of shared clonotypes between healthy human individuals. Study conclusions and caveats: Limited genetic and exposure-history diversity came from having few donors. Estimated clonotype richness was generally higher in naive than memory subsets.

Regarding this clone: As yet, its antigen is unknown.

In the CD4+ fraction, cells were divided into CD45RA+ naive and CD45RA-negative memory subsets. The repertoire was sequenced with immunoSEQ multiplex PCR; TCRdb's copy has only in-frame clones and lacks some. This sample has approximately 2,000,000 clones; approximately 90% occur once, and the top ten carry around 0.35%. The CDR3 runs 15 residues. Trimming cost V 4 bases and J 0 bases, with 14 bases left between them. Germline CDR1 is SGHRS and CDR2 is YFSETQ. Sequenced: naive CD4+ T cells from PBMCs. Subset denoted: CD45RA+ positively selected. This receptor was identified in a man aged 18 to 30 in good health. Some clones in this sample may be carry-over from other donors' samples. V and J are TRBV5-1 and TRBJ2-7; a possible D gene is TRBD1 (6 bases). CDR3 DNA: TGCGCCAGCAGCATACAGGGTGGTGGCTCCTACGAGCAGTACTTC. Its protein is CASSIQGGGSYEQYF.